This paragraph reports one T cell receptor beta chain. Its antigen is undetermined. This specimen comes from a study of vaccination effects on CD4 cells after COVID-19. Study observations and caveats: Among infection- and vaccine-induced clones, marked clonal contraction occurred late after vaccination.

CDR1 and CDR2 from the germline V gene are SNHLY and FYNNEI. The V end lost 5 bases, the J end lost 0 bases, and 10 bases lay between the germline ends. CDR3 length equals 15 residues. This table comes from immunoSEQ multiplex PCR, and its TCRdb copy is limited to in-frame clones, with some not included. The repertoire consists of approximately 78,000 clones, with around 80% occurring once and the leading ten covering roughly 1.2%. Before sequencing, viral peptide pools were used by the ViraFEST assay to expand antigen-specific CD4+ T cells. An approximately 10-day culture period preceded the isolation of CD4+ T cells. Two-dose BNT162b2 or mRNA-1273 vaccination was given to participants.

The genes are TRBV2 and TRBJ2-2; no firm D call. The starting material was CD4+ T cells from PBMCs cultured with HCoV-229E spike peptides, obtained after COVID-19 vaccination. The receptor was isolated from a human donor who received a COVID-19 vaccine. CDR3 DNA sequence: TGTGCCAGCAGTAACAACATGCCGAACACCGGGGAGCTGTTTTTT. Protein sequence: CASSNNMPNTGELFF.